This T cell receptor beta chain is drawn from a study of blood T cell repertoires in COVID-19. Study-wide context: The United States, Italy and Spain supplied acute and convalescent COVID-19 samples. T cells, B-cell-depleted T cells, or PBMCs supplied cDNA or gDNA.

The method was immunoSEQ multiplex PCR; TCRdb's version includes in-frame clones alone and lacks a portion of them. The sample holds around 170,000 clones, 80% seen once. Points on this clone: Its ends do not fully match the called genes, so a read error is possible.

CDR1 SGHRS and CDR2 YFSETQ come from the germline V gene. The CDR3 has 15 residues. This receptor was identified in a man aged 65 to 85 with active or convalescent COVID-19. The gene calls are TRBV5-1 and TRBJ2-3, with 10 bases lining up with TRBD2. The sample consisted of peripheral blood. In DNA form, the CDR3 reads TGCGCCAGCGGCTTCAGCGGGAGGGCCCCAGATACGCAGTATTTT. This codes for CASGFSGRAPDTQYF.